This T cell receptor beta chain stems from a study of tumor-infiltrating lymphocytes in primary liver carcinoma. The researchers obtained blood RNA from unsorted whole blood and also extracted germline DNA. This clonotype was detected many times. A primer in the constant region served to generate TCR beta cDNA from 450 to 600 ng of total RNA. Three rounds of nested multiplex PCR with slightly modified ARM-PCR produced TCR beta libraries. TRBV1-TRBV30 forward primers paired with a C-beta reverse primer drove the first two PCR rounds, about 9 cycles each. TCRdb reanalysed the multiplex PCR reads using MiXCR and keeps one entry per CDR3 protein. The sample consists of approximately 300,000 distinct CDR3 sequences, 65% of them appearing once. This CDR3 spans 13 amino acids. V dropped 4 bases and J dropped 3 bases, with 10 bases sitting between them. The V gene's germline CDR1 is WSHSY and CDR2 SAAADI.

This clonotype was sampled from a middle-aged man with primary liver carcinoma and hepatitis B virus infection. Sequenced sample: peripheral blood. The V call is TRBV10-2, the J call TRBJ2-7; weak D call: TRBD1 (6 bases). CDR3 sequence: CASSAGDGYEQYF. CDR3 in DNA: TGCGCCAGCAGTGCAGGGGATGGCTACGAGCAGTACTTC.